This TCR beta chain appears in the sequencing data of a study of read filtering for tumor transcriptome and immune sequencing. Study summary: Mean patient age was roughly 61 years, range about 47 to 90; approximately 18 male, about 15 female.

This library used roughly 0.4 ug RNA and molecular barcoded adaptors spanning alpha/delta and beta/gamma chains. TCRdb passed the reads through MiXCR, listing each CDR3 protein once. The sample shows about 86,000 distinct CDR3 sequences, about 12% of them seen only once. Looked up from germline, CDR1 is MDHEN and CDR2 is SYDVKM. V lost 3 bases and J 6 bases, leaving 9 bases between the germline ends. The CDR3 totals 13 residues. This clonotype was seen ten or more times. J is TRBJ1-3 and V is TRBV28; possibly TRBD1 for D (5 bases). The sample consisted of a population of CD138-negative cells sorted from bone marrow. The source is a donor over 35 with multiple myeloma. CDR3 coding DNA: TGTGCCAGCAGTTTGCAGGGTGTAAACACCATATATTTT. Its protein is CASSLQGVNTIYF.